The present T cell receptor beta chain was sequenced within a study of T cells in Graves' hyperthyroidism and ophthalmopathy. Whole-study results and caveats: Ophthalmopathy, as predicted by the model, came a median around 7 months after the prediction.

The ends were cut back, 6 bases at V and 0 bases at J, with 9 bases in the middle. This CDR3 is 13 amino acids long. Germline values: CDR1 MNHEY, CDR2 SVGEGT. This clonotype was counted ten times or more. Its antigen is unidentified. Authors of the study amplified TCR beta CDR3 regions from RNA transcripts. Initially, a first-round RT-PCR of the TCR CDR3 employed the HTBI primer set. TCRdb recomputed calls from the multiplex PCR reads with MiXCR, one row per CDR3 protein. Of a few hundred thousand distinct CDR3 sequences listed, 15% to 20% are singletons. Exclusion of a patient resulted from uncontrolled infection, other autoimmune disease, pregnancy or lactation. Based on clinical symptoms, serum thyroxine and TRAb, thyroid ultrasound and orbital computed tomography, diagnoses were reached.

The source is a woman between 18 and 29 years old with Graves' hyperthyroidism. Material for sequencing was blood. V usage is TRBV6-2 or TRBV6-3 and J usage is TRBJ2-7; no firm D call. The CDR3 spells CASRKHSSYEQYF. The CDR3 DNA reads TGTGCCAGCAGAAAACACAGCTCCTACGAGCAGTACTTC.